The 21 T cell receptor beta chains given below trace back to one sample, sequenced in a study of PD-1 blockade in classical Hodgkin lymphoma. The data were produced by immunoSEQ multiplex PCR, yet TCRdb's version contains in-frame clones alone and is incomplete. The sample yields 10,000 to 15,000 clones, approximately 87% seen once. All patients relapsed after autologous stem cell transplantation, and brentuximab vedotin exposure varied. Thawed PBMCs were the source of CD4+ T cells, purified by magnetic negative selection. The sequencing here drew on CD4+ T cells from blood, taken at baseline. The receptors originated from a human donor with classical Hodgkin lymphoma.

This chain links TRBV14 with TRBJ2-7; 9 bases agree with TRBD2. The junction had 26 bases not matched to a gene; V was cut back by 5 bases and J by 3 bases. Looked up from germline, CDR1 is SGHDN and CDR2 is FVKESK. The CDR3 is made up of 21 amino acids. This chain's CDR3 is CASSLGGSGSGPTAPHYEQYF. The CDR3 DNA reads TGTGCCAGCAGCTTAGGGGGTAGCGGGAGTGGCCCTACCGCCCCTCACTACGAGCAGTACTTC.

The rearrangement links TRBV5-1 to TRBJ2-1, with D possibly TRBD1 on 6 matching bases. The length of the CDR3 is 13 residues. V lost 4 bases to trimming and J lost 14 bases, with 19 bases between them. Germline CDR1 and CDR2: SGHRS and YFSETQ. CDR3 amino acids: CASSTDQGTVKFF. CDR3 bases: TGCGCCAGCAGCACGGATCAGGGGACGGTGAAGTTCTTC.

CDR3 loop: CASTLTQENSPLHF. The CDR3 DNA reads TGTGCCAGCACCCTCACCCAGGAGAATTCACCCCTCCACTTT. The V gene is TRBV2, the J gene TRBJ1-6; no reliable D call. The germline V and J ends were trimmed by 7 bases and 7 bases, with 14 bases remaining between them. CDR1 and CDR2 (germline): SNHLY, FYNNEI. The CDR3 length is 14 residues.

The table lists this clone with a count of one. The chain employs TRBV18 and TRBJ2-7; weak D call: TRBD1 (5 bases). V was trimmed by 5 bases and J by 6 bases, leaving 11 bases between them. From germline, CDR1 is KGHSH and CDR2 LQKENI. The CDR3 totals 12 residues. This CDR3 is CASSSNRFEQYF. The CDR3 DNA sequence: TGTGCCAGCTCATCAAACAGGTTCGAGCAGTACTTC.

The CDR3, as DNA: TGTGCCAGCAGCTCGACTAGCGGCCCTACCTACGAGCAGTACTTC. Amino acids: CASSSTSGPTYEQYF. The chain has TRBV7-9 and TRBJ2-7; 9 bases are a match to TRBD2. CDR1 and CDR2 (germline): SEHNR, FQNEAQ (reference sequence). With 4 bases clipped from V and 2 bases from J, the junction kept 6 bases outside the gene matches. The CDR3 has 15 residues. Drawing the rest from reference TRBV7-9 and TRBJ2-7, the complete variable domain is DTGVSQNPRHKITKRGQNVTFRCDPISEHNRLYWYRQTLGQGPEFLTYFQNEAQLEKSRLLSDRFSAERPKGSFSTLEIQRTEQGDSAMYLCASSSTSGPTYEQYFGPGTRLTVT.

The V and J genes are TRBV28 and TRBJ2-3; D gene uncertain. This CDR3 spans 16 amino acids. V lost 2 bases, J lost 5 bases, and 17 bases lay in between. Germline CDR1 is MDHEN and CDR2 is SYDVKM. CDR3 protein: CASSLIRGSQVDTQYF. DNA for the CDR3: TGTGCCAGCAGTTTAATTCGTGGATCCCAGGTAGATACGCAGTATTTT.

J is TRBJ1-1 and V is TRBV29-1; D ambiguous. The CDR3 length is 12 residues. Trimming took off 0 bases at V and 7 bases at J, with 9 bases between the two ends. Germline V CDR1 and CDR2: SQVTM, ANQGSEA. The CDR3: CSVEDPGSEAFF. The CDR3 nucleotides are TGCAGCGTTGAAGACCCGGGCAGTGAAGCTTTCTTT.

The chain couples TRBV7-2 to TRBJ2-7; D possibly corresponds to TRBD2 (5 bases). This CDR3 region has 11 residues. Germline-derived CDR1 and CDR2 are SGHTA and FQGNSA. The germline V and J ends were trimmed by 6 bases and 3 bases, with 6 bases remaining between them. CDR3 in amino acids: CASSRGYEQYF. The CDR3 DNA reads as TGTGCCAGCAGTCGGGGCTACGAGCAGTACTTC.

Turning to this clone: The junction departs from the called germline gene at one end, perhaps through a read error. The chain carries TRBV7-7 and TRBJ2-1; perhaps TRBD1 as D (7 bases). The CDR3 extends over 13 amino acids. Germline V gene lookup returns CDR1 SSHAT and CDR2 FNYEAQ (reference sequence). The CDR3 loop reads CASSLEGADEQFF. As DNA, the CDR3 is TGTGCTAGCAGCTTGGAGGGGGCGGATGAGCAGTTCTTC.

The rearrangement links TRBV27 to TRBJ1-2, with 8 bases that match TRBD1. The V gene end was trimmed by 4 bases and the J gene end by 5 bases; junction bases not matched to a gene: 3. CDR1 is MNHEY and CDR2 is SMNVEV in the germline V gene (reference sequence). There are 13 residues in the CDR3. This chain's CDR3 is CASSYRQGYGYTF. CDR3 nucleotide sequence: TGTGCCAGCAGTTATAGACAGGGGTATGGCTACACCTTC.

This chain joins TRBV28 and TRBJ1-1; 8 bases line up with TRBD1. The germline V gene encodes CDR1 MDHEN and CDR2 SYDVKM. The CDR3 spans 17 residues. V was clipped by 4 bases and J by 2 bases; unmatched bases: 12. CDR3 sequence: CASSSYRARGPNTEAFF. The CDR3 bases are TGTGCCAGCAGTTCTTATAGGGCCAGGGGGCCCAACACTGAAGCTTTCTTT.

This chain uses TRBV7-2 with TRBJ2-1; 9 nucleotides line up with TRBD2. The length of the CDR3 is 15 residues. The germline gives CDR1 SGHTA, CDR2 FQGNSA. V gave up 1 base and J gave up 4 bases; unmatched junction bases: 2. The CDR3 spells CASSLGAGGYNEQFF. In nucleotides, the CDR3 is TGTGCCAGCAGCTTAGGAGCGGGAGGTTACAATGAGCAGTTCTTC.

The chain combines TRBV2 with TRBJ2-7; D is unclear. V lost 3 bases to trimming and J lost 4 bases, with 4 bases between them. The germline gives CDR1 SNHLY, CDR2 FYNNEI. CDR3 size: 11 residues. The DNA of the CDR3 is TGTGCCAGCAGTGAGCAGTACGAGCAGTACTTC. Amino acid sequence: CASSEQYEQYF.

The chain combines TRBV30 with TRBJ2-5; D unclear. Germline V CDR1 and CDR2: GTSNPN, SVGIG (reference sequence). The CDR3 is 15 residues long. V lost 0 bases to trimming and J lost 2 bases, with 13 bases between them. CDR3 protein: CAWSVGYGIQETQYF. Here the CDR3 DNA reads TGTGCCTGGAGTGTAGGCTACGGCATACAAGAGACCCAGTACTTC.

On this clone: The junction differs from germline at one of its ends, possibly a read error. The chain joins TRBV6-1 to TRBJ1-4; no reliable D call. Germline V CDR1 and CDR2: MNHNS, SASEGT. This CDR3 region has 14 residues. This CDR3 is CASREVPPNEKLFF. As DNA, the CDR3 is TGTGCCAGCAGAGAAGTTCCTCCTAATGAAAAACTGTTTTTT.

This clone has a single count. The V and J genes are TRBV5-8 and TRBJ2-5; D may be TRBD1 or TRBD2 (5 bases each). From germline, CDR1 is SGHTS and CDR2 YDEGEE. CDR3 length equals 15 residues. Trimming left V 1 base short and J 5 bases short, with 15 bases between. CDR3 nucleotide sequence: TGTGCCAGCAGCTTGCTTCTAGGGACGGGGGAGACCCAGTACTTC. It translates to CASSLLLGTGETQYF.

The chain recombines TRBV7-2 with TRBJ2-1, with 9 positions matching TRBD2. The CDR3 is made up of 14 amino acids. CDR1 SGHTA and CDR2 FQGNSA come from the germline V gene. The junction had 15 bases not matched to a gene; V was cut back by 5 bases and J by 16 bases. The CDR3 DNA follows: TGTGCCAGCAGCCCCCTAGCGGGGCTTCTGGGGGCTTTCTTC. Encoded protein: CASSPLAGLLGAFF. Full variable domain (missing parts from reference TRBV7-2 and TRBJ2-1): GAGVSQSPSNKVTEKGKDVELRCDPISGHTALYWYRQSLGQGLEFLIYFQGNSAPDKSGLPSDRFSAERTGGSVSTLTIQRTQQEDSAVYLCASSPLAGLLGAFFGPGTRLTVL.

This chain links TRBV6-5 with TRBJ2-2; 9 bases are shared with TRBD2. Germline loops: CDR1 MNHEY, CDR2 SVGAGI. This CDR3 comprises 14 residues. V trimming: 5 bases; J trimming: 7 bases; junction bases outside the gene matches: 5. CDR3 amino acids: CASSVAGAGGELFF. The DNA for the CDR3 is TGTGCCAGCAGTGTAGCGGGGGCGGGCGGGGAGCTGTTTTTT.

The CDR3 loop reads CASSGDTDTQYF. CDR3 nucleotides: TGTGCCAGCAGTGGCGACACAGATACGCAGTATTTT. V and J are TRBV2 and TRBJ2-3; D gene unclear. The germline V gene encodes CDR1 SNHLY and CDR2 FYNNEI. This CDR3 region has 12 residues. The V end was cut by 4 bases, the J end by 2 bases, with 4 bases between.

The chain has TRBV10-3 and TRBJ2-7; D gene uncertain. Germline CDR1 reads ENHRY; CDR2 reads SYGVKD. The CDR3 totals 13 residues. The germline V and J ends were trimmed by 7 bases and 0 bases, with 10 bases remaining between them. DNA for the CDR3: TGTGCCATCAAGCAGGCAAGCTCCTACGAGCAGTACTTC. Residues: CAIKQASSYEQYF.

The chain employs TRBV5-1 and TRBJ2-1; unclear D gene. The germline V gene encodes CDR1 SGHRS and CDR2 YFSETQ. Between the trimmed V and J ends, which lost 0 bases and 5 bases, there was a span of 3 bases. This CDR3 has 12 amino acids. The CDR3 here is CASSLAHNEQFF. The DNA of the CDR3 is TGCGCCAGCAGCTTGGCTCACAATGAGCAGTTCTTC.